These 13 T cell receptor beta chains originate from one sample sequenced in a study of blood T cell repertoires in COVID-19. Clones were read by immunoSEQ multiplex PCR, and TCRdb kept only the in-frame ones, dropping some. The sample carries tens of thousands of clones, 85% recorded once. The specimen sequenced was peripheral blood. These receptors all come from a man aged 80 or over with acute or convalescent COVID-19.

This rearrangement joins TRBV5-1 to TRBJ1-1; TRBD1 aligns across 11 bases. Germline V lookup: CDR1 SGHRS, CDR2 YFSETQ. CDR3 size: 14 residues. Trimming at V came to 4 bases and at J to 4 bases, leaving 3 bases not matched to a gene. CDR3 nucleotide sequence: TGCGCCAGCAGCACCGGGACAGGGGGCACTGAAGCTTTCTTT. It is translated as CASSTGTGGTEAFF.

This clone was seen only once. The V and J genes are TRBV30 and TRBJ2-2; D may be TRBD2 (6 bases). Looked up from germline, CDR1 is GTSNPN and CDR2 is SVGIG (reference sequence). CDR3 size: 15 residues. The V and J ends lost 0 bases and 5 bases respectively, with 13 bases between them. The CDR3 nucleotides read TGTGCCTGGAGTGTAACAGGAGGGTGGACCGGGGAGCTGTTTTTT. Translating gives CAWSVTGGWTGELFF.

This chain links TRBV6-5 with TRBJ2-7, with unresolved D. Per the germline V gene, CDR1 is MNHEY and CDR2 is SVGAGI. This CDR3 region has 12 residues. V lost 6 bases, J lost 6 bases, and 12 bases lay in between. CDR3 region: CASSQRVGEQYF. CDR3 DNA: TGTGCCAGCAGCCAACGGGTGGGCGAGCAGTACTTC.

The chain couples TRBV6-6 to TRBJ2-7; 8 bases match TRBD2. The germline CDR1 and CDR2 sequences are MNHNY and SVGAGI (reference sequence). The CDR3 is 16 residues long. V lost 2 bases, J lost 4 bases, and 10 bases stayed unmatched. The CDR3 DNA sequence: TGTGCCAGCAGTTACCCGGGGGGGGGCACCTCGTACGAGCAGTACTTC. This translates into CASSYPGGGTSYEQYF.

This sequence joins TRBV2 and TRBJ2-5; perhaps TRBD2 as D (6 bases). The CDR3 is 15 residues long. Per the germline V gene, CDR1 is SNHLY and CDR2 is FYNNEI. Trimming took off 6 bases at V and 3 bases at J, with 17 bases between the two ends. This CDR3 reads CASRPGIAVEETQYF. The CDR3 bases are TGTGCCAGCAGACCTGGAATAGCGGTTGAAGAGACCCAGTACTTC.

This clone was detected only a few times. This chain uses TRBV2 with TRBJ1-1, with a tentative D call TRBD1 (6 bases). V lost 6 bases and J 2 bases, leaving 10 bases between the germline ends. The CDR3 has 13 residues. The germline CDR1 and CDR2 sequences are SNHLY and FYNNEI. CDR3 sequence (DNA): TGTGCCAGCAGGAGGGGGAGTAACACTGAAGCTTTCTTT. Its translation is CASRRGSNTEAFF.

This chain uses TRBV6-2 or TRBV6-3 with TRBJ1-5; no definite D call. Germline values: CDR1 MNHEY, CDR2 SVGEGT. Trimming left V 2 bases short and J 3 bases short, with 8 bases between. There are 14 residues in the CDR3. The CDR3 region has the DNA TGTGCCAGCAGTTACGCGTCCAACAATCAGCCCCAGCATTTT. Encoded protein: CASSYASNNQPQHF.

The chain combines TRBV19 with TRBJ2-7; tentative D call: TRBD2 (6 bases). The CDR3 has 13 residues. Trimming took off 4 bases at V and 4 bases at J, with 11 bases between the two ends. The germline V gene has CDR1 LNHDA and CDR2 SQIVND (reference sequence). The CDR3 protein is CASSNSGTYEQYF. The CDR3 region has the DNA TGTGCCAGTAGTAATAGCGGAACGTACGAGCAGTACTTC.

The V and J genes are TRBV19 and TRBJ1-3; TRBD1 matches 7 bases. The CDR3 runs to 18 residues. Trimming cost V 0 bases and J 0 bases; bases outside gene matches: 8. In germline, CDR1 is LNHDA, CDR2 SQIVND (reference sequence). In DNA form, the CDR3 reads TGTGCCAGTAGTATAGATGCGGGACAGCCCGTCTCTGGAAACACCATATATTTT. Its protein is CASSIDAGQPVSGNTIYF.

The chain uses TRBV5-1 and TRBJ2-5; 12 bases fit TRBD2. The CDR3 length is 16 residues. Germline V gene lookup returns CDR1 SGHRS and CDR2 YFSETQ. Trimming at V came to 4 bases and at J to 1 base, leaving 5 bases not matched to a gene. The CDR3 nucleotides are TGCGCCAGCAGCACGGGACTAGCGGGCCCCCAAGAGACCCAGTACTTC. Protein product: CASSTGLAGPQETQYF.

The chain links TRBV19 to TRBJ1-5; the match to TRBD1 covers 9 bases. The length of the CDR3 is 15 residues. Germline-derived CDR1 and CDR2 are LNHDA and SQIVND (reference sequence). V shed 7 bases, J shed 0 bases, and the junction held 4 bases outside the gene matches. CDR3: CASTGTGSSNQPQHF. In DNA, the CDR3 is TGTGCCAGTACCGGGACAGGGAGTAGCAATCAGCCCCAGCATTTT.

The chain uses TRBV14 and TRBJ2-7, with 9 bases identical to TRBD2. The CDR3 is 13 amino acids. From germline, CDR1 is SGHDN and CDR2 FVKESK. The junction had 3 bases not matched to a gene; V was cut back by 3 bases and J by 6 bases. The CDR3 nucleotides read TGTGCCAGCAGCCAGCTAGCGGGACTCGAGCAGTACTTC. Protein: CASSQLAGLEQYF.

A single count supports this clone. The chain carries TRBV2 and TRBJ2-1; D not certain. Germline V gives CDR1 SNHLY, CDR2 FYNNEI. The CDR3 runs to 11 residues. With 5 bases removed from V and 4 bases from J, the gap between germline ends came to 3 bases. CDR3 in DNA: TGTGCCAGCAGTCCTTACAATGAGCAGTTCTTC. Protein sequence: CASSPYNEQFF.